This record covers a single T cell receptor (beta chain). This entry is derived from a study of blood T cell repertoires in COVID-19. Study in general: The cDNA or gDNA used as material had been derived from T cells, B-cell-depleted T cells, or PBMCs.

The repertoire was sequenced with immunoSEQ multiplex PCR; TCRdb's copy has only in-frame clones and lacks some. This table holds around 280,000 clones, about 90% found once. V lost 3 bases and J 6 bases, leaving 13 bases between the germline ends. CDR1 LNHDA and CDR2 SQIVND come from the germline V gene (reference sequence). There are 14 residues in the CDR3. The sequence came from a woman aged 30 to 39 with COVID-19, enrolled during active disease. Sequences were obtained from peripheral blood. The V call is TRBV19, the J call TRBJ2-3, with a weak D call TRBD1 (6 bases). CDR3 nucleotide sequence: TGTGCCAGTAGTATGTACAGGGTCGGCGATACGCAGTATTTT. It codes for CASSMYRVGDTQYF.